The 20 T cell receptor beta chains below were found in one sample sequenced in a study of T cells in localized non-small cell lung cancer. The data were produced by immunoSEQ multiplex PCR, yet TCRdb's version contains in-frame clones alone and is incomplete. Among 48,000 or so clones listed, around 77% were seen once. The input for sequencing was peripheral blood, taken before any cancer treatment. These receptor sequences come from a man aged 40 to 70 with stage I squamous cell lung carcinoma.

This clone has only a few counts. V gene TRBV6-4 combines with J gene TRBJ2-3; perhaps D is TRBD1 or TRBD2 (6 bases each). The CDR3 runs to 15 residues. The V gene lost 4 bases and the J gene lost 1 base, with 12 bases spanning the gap. Looked up from germline, CDR1 is MRHNA and CDR2 is SNTAGT. Here the CDR3 reads CASSVARGGTDTQYF. CDR3 DNA: TGTGCCAGCAGTGTCGCGAGGGGGGGCACAGATACGCAGTATTTT.

V is TRBV6-1 and J is TRBJ2-7; 10 bases fit TRBD1. The CDR3 covers 15 residues. Trimming at V came to 5 bases and at J to 7 bases, leaving 11 bases not matched to a gene. The V gene's germline CDR1 is MNHNS and CDR2 SASEGT. CDR3 sequence reads: CASSQTGTGADEQYF. In DNA, the CDR3 is TGTGCCAGCAGTCAAACCGGGACAGGGGCGGATGAGCAGTACTTC.

This chain links TRBV6-5 with TRBJ1-5; 8 bases line up with TRBD1. V lost 0 bases to trimming and J lost 5 bases; unmatched junction nucleotides: 6. The CDR3 runs to 16 residues. In germline, CDR1 is MNHEY, CDR2 SVGAGI. Here the CDR3 reads CASSYSDREKDQPQHF. In DNA, the CDR3 is TGTGCCAGCAGTTACTCGGACAGGGAGAAGGATCAGCCCCAGCATTTT.

The chain employs TRBV5-8 and TRBJ2-1; tentative D call: TRBD2 (5 bases). Germline assignment: CDR1 SGHTS and CDR2 YDEGEE. V was shortened by 1 base and J by 3 bases, with 8 bases between the two germline ends. The CDR3 sequence is 14 residues long. Here the CDR3 reads CASSLLGNYNEQFF. In DNA form, the CDR3 reads TGTGCCAGCAGCTTGCTCGGGAACTACAATGAGCAGTTCTTC.

The genes are TRBV7-9 and TRBJ1-5; D call uncertain. CDR1 SEHNR and CDR2 FQNEAQ come from the germline V gene (reference sequence). The CDR3 covers 13 residues. Trimming removed 3 bases from V and 4 bases from J, with 7 bases in between. CDR3 in DNA: TGTGCCAGCAGCTTGGGTTATAATCAGCCCCAGCATTTT. This encodes CASSLGYNQPQHF.

The chain uses TRBV4-2 and TRBJ2-7; the D is unclear. The CDR3 has 13 amino acids. CDR1 is LGHNA, CDR2 YNFKEQ, per germline. The V gene lost 2 bases and the J gene lost 3 bases, with 8 bases spanning the gap. The CDR3 region is CASSQNNGYEQYF. CDR3 in DNA: TGTGCCAGCAGCCAAAATAACGGCTACGAGCAGTACTTC.

This clone has a single count. The chain joins TRBV10-1 to TRBJ2-5; D not resolved. Germline loops: CDR1 WNHNN, CDR2 SYGVQD (reference sequence). The CDR3 has 14 residues. Between the trimmed V and J ends, which lost 3 bases and 6 bases, there was a span of 14 bases. The CDR3, as DNA: TGCGCCAGCAGTGAAGGAACCCAGGCGAAGACCCAGTACTTC. This sequence encodes CASSEGTQAKTQYF.

The chain couples TRBV9 to TRBJ2-3; no definite D call. Trimming removed 0 bases from V and 6 bases from J, with 8 bases in between. Per the germline V gene, CDR1 is SGDLS and CDR2 is YYNGEE. There are 13 residues in the CDR3. The CDR3 nucleotides are TGTGCCAGCAGCGTAGATCACTCGGATACGCAGTATTTT. The encoded protein is CASSVDHSDTQYF.

The V call is TRBV5-1, the J call TRBJ2-1; D possibly uses TRBD1 or TRBD2 (6 bases each). Germline CDR1 and CDR2: SGHRS and YFSETQ. There are 16 residues in the CDR3. Trimming cost V 3 bases and J 12 bases, with 25 bases left between them. The CDR3 region has the DNA TGCGCCAGCAGCTGGCGAGGGGGAACAGGAACGGAGGGGCAGTTCTTC. Amino acid sequence: CASSWRGGTGTEGQFF.

The chain is built from TRBV19 and TRBJ2-2, with no clear D. The CDR3 length is 14 residues. In germline, CDR1 is LNHDA, CDR2 SQIVND (reference sequence). V was clipped by 5 bases and J by 1 base, with 8 bases between them. The CDR3 loop is CASSEWGNTGELFF. For the CDR3, the DNA is TGTGCCAGTAGTGAGTGGGGGAACACCGGGGAGCTGTTTTTT. Using reference TRBV19 and TRBJ2-2 for the parts outside the CDR3, the full variable domain is DGGITQSPKYLFRKEGQNVTLSCEQNLNHDAMYWYRQDPGQGLRLIYYSQIVNDFQKGDIAEGYSVSREKKESFPLTVTSAQKNPTAFYLCASSEWGNTGELFFGEGSRLTVL.

The genes are TRBV7-2 and TRBJ2-2, with TRBD2 identical over 10 bases. The length of the CDR3 is 16 residues. Per the germline V gene, CDR1 is SGHTA and CDR2 is FQGNSA. V gave up 3 bases and J gave up 7 bases; unmatched junction bases: 8. DNA of the CDR3: TGTGCCAGCAGCTTCCTTAGCGGGGGGAGGAACGGGGAGCTGTTTTTT. As protein: CASSFLSGGRNGELFF.

As to this clone: Distinct nucleotide sequences in the sample also encode this CDR3. J is TRBJ2-4 and V is TRBV15, with TRBD1 matching over 12 bases. J was trimmed by 9 bases and V by 0 bases; bases with no gene match: 6. The CDR3 runs to 16 residues. The germline gives CDR1 LNHNV, CDR2 YYDKDF (reference sequence). The CDR3: CATSRDEGTGGVIQYF. The CDR3 DNA is TGTGCCACCAGCAGAGATGAGGGGACAGGGGGCGTCATTCAGTACTTC.

This chain links TRBV2 with TRBJ2-2; a possible D gene is TRBD1 (6 bases). The germline V and J ends were trimmed by 5 bases and 6 bases, with 19 bases remaining between them. The CDR3 sequence is 16 residues long. Germline assignment: CDR1 SNHLY and CDR2 FYNNEI. The DNA of the CDR3 is TGTGCCAGCAGTTATAGCCAGGGGTCGAATGCCGGGGAGCTGTTTTTT. Translation gives CASSYSQGSNAGELFF.

This chain links TRBV5-4 with TRBJ2-1; D unresolved. This CDR3 spans 13 amino acids. Germline CDR1 is SGHNT and CDR2 is YYREEE (reference sequence). Deletions cut 2 bases from V and 9 bases from J, with 12 bases between. The DNA for the CDR3 is TGTGCCAGCAGCTTAGAAGCGCTGGGTGAGCAGTTCTTC. Protein sequence: CASSLEALGEQFF.

The chain links TRBV28 to TRBJ1-2, with D perhaps TRBD1 (6 bases). In germline, CDR1 is MDHEN, CDR2 SYDVKM. Deletions cut 6 bases from V and 2 bases from J, with 13 bases between. The CDR3 has 14 residues. The CDR3 region is CASSTGQQNYGYTF. The CDR3 DNA sequence: TGTGCCAGCAGCACCGGACAGCAAAACTATGGCTACACCTTC.

The chain couples TRBV11-2 to TRBJ2-3, with 8 bases aligning to TRBD1. The CDR3 length is 13 residues. The V segment lost 6 bases and the J segment 5 bases; nucleotides outside the gene matches: 4. CDR1 is SGHAT and CDR2 is FQNNGV in the germline V gene. The CDR3 is CASSLTGGDTQYF. CDR3 nucleotides: TGTGCCAGCAGTTTAACAGGGGGAGATACGCAGTATTTT.

This clone occurred a few times. The chain is built from TRBV6-5 and TRBJ1-5; D might be TRBD1 (6 bases). This CDR3 is built from 13 residues. V lost 5 bases to trimming and J lost 7 bases, with 12 bases between them. The germline V gene has CDR1 MNHEY and CDR2 SVGAGI. DNA of the CDR3: TGTGCCAGCAGTACCCAGCAGGGGCAGCCCCAGCATTTT. Protein sequence: CASSTQQGQPQHF.

The chain is built from TRBV5-6 and TRBJ1-2, with 12 bases lining up with TRBD1. The CDR3 has 17 residues. Germline V CDR1 and CDR2: SGHDT, YYEEEE. The ends lost 2 bases at V and 0 bases at J; junction bases unmatched: 5. CDR3 bases: TGTGCCAGCAGCTTTCCGGGACAGGGGGCGTCTAACTATGGCTACACCTTC. This translates into CASSFPGQGASNYGYTF.

This chain joins TRBV13 and TRBJ2-7, with TRBD1 as a possible D gene (6 bases). This CDR3 has 12 residues. V was pared by 5 bases and J by 5 bases, with 10 bases between. In germline, CDR1 is PRHDT, CDR2 FYEKMQ (reference sequence). In DNA, the CDR3 is TGTGCCAGCAGCCAGGACAGCCACGAGCAGTACTTC. The encoded protein is CASSQDSHEQYF.

This clone was counted a single time. The chain combines TRBV19 with TRBJ1-1, with 7 bases aligning to TRBD1. Trimming cost V 4 bases and J 8 bases; bases outside gene matches: 4. This CDR3 is built from 12 residues. Germline assignment: CDR1 LNHDA and CDR2 SQIVND (reference sequence). The CDR3 spells CASSRQGDEAFF. The CDR3, as DNA: TGTGCCAGTAGTAGACAGGGAGACGAAGCTTTCTTT.